The 9 T cell receptor beta chains given below trace back to one sample, sequenced in a study of cytomegalovirus exposure and HLA in healthy donors. PCR primers comprised 60 Vbeta and 13 Jbeta primers. Profiling relied on immunoSEQ multiplex PCR, and the TCRdb table lists in-frame clones only, not all of them. The table shows about 150,000 clones, with 84% occurring only once. Source material: PBMCs. The receptors stem from a man between 50 and 59 years old in good health and CMV-seropositive.

This clone was counted a few times. This rearrangement joins TRBV19 to TRBJ2-7; D is perhaps TRBD1 (6 bases). Germline CDR1 is LNHDA and CDR2 is SQIVND (reference sequence). This CDR3 region has 14 residues. Trimming shortened V by 3 bases and J by 4 bases, and 13 bases separated the two germline ends. The CDR3 nucleotides are TGTGCCAGTAGTATTTCTACAGGGAAGTACGAGCAGTACTTC. This sequence encodes CASSISTGKYEQYF.

V and J are TRBV5-1 and TRBJ2-2; 7 bases align to TRBD2. This CDR3 contains 15 residues. V was clipped by 6 bases and J by 0 bases; unmatched bases: 5. Germline CDR1 and CDR2: SGHRS and YFSETQ. CDR3 in amino acids: CASTLAASNTGELFF. In DNA, the CDR3 is TGCGCCAGCACCCTAGCGGCGTCGAACACCGGGGAGCTGTTTTTT.

The chain has TRBV6-6 and TRBJ2-5; tentative D call: TRBD1 (6 bases). Trimming removed 4 bases at V and 5 bases at J, with 11 bases between. Germline V lookup: CDR1 MNHNY, CDR2 SVGAGI (reference sequence). The length of the CDR3 is 13 residues. Written as DNA, the CDR3 is TGTGCCAGCAGTTCACAGGGCTCCGAGACCCAGTACTTC. It yields the protein CASSSQGSETQYF.

The chain has TRBV12-5 and TRBJ2-5, with TRBD2 as a possible D gene (6 bases). The ends were cut back, 1 base at V and 5 bases at J, with 8 bases in the middle. Germline values: CDR1 LGHNT, CDR2 FRNRAP. The CDR3 spans 13 residues. The CDR3 region has the DNA TGTGCTAGTGGTTTGGGCGGGGTGGAGACCCAGTACTTC. This codes for CASGLGGVETQYF.

This clone was detected only once. This chain links TRBV5-5 with TRBJ1-4; a possible D gene is TRBD1 (5 bases). This CDR3 region has 15 residues. Germline CDR1 SGHKS, CDR2 YYEKEE (reference sequence). Deletions cut 4 bases from V and 5 bases from J, with 15 bases between. DNA of the CDR3: TGTGCCAGCAGCGGCCTCGGGGGGAGAAATGAAAAACTGTTTTTT. Translation: CASSGLGGRNEKLFF. The complete variable domain, with remaining parts taken from reference TRBV5-5 and TRBJ1-4, reads DAGVTQSPTHLIKTRGQQVTLRCSPISGHKSVSWYQQVLGQGPQFIFQYYEKEERGRGNFPDRFSARQFPNYSSELNVNALLLGDSALYLCASSGLGGRNEKLFFGSGTQLSVL.

The CDR3 spells CASSIDVGGEQFF. In DNA form, the CDR3 reads TGTGCCAGTAGTATTGACGTAGGGGGTGAGCAGTTCTTC. This chain links TRBV19 with TRBJ2-1; possible D gene TRBD1, 6 bases. Germline CDR1 reads LNHDA; CDR2 reads SQIVND (reference sequence). This CDR3 has 13 amino acids. Trimming shortened V by 3 bases and J by 9 bases, and 12 bases separated the two germline ends.

This chain links TRBV19 with TRBJ2-1; 11 nucleotides align to TRBD2. The junction had 32 bases not matched to a gene; V was cut back by 6 bases and J by 7 bases. Germline V gives CDR1 LNHDA, CDR2 SQIVND (reference sequence). The CDR3 extends over 23 amino acids. The CDR3 bases are TGTGCCAGTAGATCCTTCGACCGGGGGGCTAGCGGGAGGTGGGACCTCGCCTCGAATGAGCAGTTCTTC. This gives the protein CASRSFDRGASGRWDLASNEQFF.

The chain combines TRBV10-3 with TRBJ2-7, with 8 nucleotides matching TRBD2. The CDR3 spans 14 residues. With V trimmed by 3 bases and J by 3 bases, 4 bases remained unmatched. Germline V gene data show CDR1 as ENHRY and CDR2 as SYGVKD. The chain's CDR3 is CAISDSREGYEQYV. For the CDR3, the DNA is TGTGCCATCAGTGATAGTCGGGAGGGCTACGAGCAGTACGTC.

The rearrangement links TRBV6-5 to TRBJ2-7; 8 bases line up with TRBD2. Germline loops: CDR1 MNHEY, CDR2 SVGAGI. After removal of 6 bases from V and 0 bases from J, the junction contained 7 bases not matched to a gene. The CDR3 loop spans 15 amino acids. This chain's CDR3 is CASRRLARSSYEQYV. The DNA of the CDR3 is TGTGCCAGCAGACGACTAGCGAGGAGCTCCTACGAGCAGTACGTC.